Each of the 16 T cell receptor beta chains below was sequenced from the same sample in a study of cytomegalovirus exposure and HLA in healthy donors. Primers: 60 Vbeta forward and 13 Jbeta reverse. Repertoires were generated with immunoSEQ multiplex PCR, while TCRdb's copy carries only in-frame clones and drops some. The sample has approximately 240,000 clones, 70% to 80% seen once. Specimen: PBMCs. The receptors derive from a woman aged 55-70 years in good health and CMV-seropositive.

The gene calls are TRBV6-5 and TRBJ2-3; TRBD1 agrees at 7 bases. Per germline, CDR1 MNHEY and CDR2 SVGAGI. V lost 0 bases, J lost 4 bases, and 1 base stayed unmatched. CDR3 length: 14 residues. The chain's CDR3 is CASSYSDRSDTQYF. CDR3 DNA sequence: TGTGCCAGCAGTTACTCGGACAGGTCAGATACGCAGTATTTT.

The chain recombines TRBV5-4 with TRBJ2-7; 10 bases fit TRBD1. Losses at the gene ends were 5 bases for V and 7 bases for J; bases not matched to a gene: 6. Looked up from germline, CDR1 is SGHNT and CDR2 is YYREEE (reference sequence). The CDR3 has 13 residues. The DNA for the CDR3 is TGTGCCAGCAGATGGGACAGGGGCGGAGAGCAGTACTTC. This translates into CASRWDRGGEQYF. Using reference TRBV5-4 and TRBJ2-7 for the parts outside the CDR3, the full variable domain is ETGVTQSPTHLIKTRGQQVTLRCSSQSGHNTVSWYQQALGQGPQFIFQYYREEENGRGNFPPRFSGLQFPNYSSELNVNALELDDSALYLCASRWDRGGEQYFGPGTRLTVT.

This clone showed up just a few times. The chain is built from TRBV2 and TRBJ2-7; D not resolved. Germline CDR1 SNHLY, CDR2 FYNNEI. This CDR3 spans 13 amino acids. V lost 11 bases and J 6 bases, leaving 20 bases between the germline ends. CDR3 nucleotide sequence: TGTGCCGGGCTGGAACAGCCGTTGGGCGAGCAGTACTTC. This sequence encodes CAGLEQPLGEQYF.

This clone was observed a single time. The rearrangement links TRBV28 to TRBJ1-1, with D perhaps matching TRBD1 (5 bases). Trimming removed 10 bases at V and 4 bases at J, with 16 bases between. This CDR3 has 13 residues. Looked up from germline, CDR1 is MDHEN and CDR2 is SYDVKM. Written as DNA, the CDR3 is TGTGCCACCATACCCGGGACTGGCACTGAAGCTTTCTTT. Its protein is CATIPGTGTEAFF.

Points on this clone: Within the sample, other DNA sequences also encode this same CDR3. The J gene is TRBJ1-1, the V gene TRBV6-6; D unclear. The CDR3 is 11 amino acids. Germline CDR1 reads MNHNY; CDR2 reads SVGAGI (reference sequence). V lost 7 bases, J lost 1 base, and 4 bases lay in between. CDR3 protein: CASTGNTEAFF. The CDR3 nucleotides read TGTGCCAGCACCGGGAACACTGAAGCTTTCTTT.

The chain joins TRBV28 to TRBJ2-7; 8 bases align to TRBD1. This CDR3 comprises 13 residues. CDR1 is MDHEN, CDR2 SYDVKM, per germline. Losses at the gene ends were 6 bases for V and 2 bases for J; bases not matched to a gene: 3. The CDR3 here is CASRTGVTYEQYF. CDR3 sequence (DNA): TGTGCCAGCAGGACAGGGGTAACCTACGAGCAGTACTTC.

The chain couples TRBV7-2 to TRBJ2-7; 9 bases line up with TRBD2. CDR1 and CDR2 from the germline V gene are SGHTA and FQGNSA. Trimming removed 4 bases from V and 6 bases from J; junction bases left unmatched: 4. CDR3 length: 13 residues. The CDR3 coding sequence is TGTGCCAGCAGCTCTCCGGGACTAGCCGAGCAGTACTTC. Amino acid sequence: CASSSPGLAEQYF. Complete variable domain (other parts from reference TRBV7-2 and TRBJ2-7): GAGVSQSPSNKVTEKGKDVELRCDPISGHTALYWYRQSLGQGLEFLIYFQGNSAPDKSGLPSDRFSAERTGGSVSTLTIQRTQQEDSAVYLCASSSPGLAEQYFGPGTRLTVT.

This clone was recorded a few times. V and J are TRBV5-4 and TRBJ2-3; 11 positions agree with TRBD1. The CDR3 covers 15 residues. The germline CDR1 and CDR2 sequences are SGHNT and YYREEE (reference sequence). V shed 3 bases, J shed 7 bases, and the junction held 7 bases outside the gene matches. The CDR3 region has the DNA TGTGCCAGCAGCTCCCGGGACAGGGGGACATATACGCAGTATTTT. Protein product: CASSSRDRGTYTQYF. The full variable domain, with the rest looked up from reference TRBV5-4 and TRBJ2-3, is ETGVTQSPTHLIKTRGQQVTLRCSSQSGHNTVSWYQQALGQGPQFIFQYYREEENGRGNFPPRFSGLQFPNYSSELNVNALELDDSALYLCASSSRDRGTYTQYFGPGTRLTVL.

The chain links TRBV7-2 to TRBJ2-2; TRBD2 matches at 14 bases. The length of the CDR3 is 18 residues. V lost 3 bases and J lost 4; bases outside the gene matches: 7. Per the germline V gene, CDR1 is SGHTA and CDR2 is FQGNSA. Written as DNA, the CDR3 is TGTGCCAGCAGCTTCCGACTAGCGGGGGGGCTGGTCACCGGGGAGCTGTTTTTT. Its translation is CASSFRLAGGLVTGELFF.

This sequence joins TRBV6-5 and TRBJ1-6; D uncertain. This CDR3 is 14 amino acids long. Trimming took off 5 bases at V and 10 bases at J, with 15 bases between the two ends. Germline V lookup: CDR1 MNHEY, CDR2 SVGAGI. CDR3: CASSRGFAESPLHF. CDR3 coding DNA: TGTGCCAGCAGTAGAGGGTTCGCAGAGTCACCCCTCCACTTT.

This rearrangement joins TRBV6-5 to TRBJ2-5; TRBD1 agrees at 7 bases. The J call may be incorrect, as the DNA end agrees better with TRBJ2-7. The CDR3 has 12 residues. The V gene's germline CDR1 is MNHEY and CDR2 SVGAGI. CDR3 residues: CASRTGSVEQYF. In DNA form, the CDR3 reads TGTGCCAGCAGGACAGGGTCGGTCGAGCAGTACTTC.

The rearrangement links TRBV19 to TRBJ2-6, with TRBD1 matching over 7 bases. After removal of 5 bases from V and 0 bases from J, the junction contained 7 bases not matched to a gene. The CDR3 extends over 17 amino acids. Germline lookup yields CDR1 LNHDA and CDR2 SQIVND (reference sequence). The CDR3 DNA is TGTGCCAGTAGTCCGGACAGGTTTGGCTCTGGGGCCAACGTCCTGACTTTC. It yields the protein CASSPDRFGSGANVLTF.

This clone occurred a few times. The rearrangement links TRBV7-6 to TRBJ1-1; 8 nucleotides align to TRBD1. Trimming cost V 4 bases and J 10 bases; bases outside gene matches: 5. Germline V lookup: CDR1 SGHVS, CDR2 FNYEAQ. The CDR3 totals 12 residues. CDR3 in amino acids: CASSSGQGRAFF. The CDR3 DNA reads TGTGCCAGCAGCTCAGGACAGGGACGAGCTTTCTTT.

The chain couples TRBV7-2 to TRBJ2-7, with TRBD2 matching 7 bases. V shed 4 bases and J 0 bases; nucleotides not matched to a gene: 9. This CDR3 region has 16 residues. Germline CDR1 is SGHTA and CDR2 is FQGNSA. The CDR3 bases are TGTGCCAGCAGCTCCGCCTTTGGCGGGAGCTCCTACGAGCAGTACTTC. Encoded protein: CASSSAFGGSSYEQYF.

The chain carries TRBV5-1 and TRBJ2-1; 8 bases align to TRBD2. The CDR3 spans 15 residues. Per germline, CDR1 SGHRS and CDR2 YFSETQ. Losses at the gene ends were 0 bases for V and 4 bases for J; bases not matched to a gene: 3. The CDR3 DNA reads TGCGCCAGCAGCTTGGAGACTAGCGATTACAATGAGCAGTTCTTC. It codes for CASSLETSDYNEQFF.

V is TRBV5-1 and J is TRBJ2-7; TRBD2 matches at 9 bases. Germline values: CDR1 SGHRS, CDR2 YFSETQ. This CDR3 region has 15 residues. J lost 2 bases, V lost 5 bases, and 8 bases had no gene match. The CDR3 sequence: CASSGSSGSPYEQYF. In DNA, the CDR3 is TGCGCCAGCAGTGGCAGTAGCGGGAGCCCCTACGAGCAGTACTTC.